The 28 T cell receptor beta chains below were found in one sample sequenced in a study of T cell responses to AZD1222 COVID-19 vaccine. The data were produced by immunoSEQ multiplex PCR, yet TCRdb's version contains in-frame clones alone and is incomplete. The data show approximately 140,000 clones, about 92% seen once. This specimen was peripheral blood, taken on day 0 of AZD1222 vaccination. The receptor source for this set is an adult in good health.

This chain connects TRBV18 to TRBJ2-7; 12 bases match TRBD1. CDR1 is KGHSH and CDR2 is LQKENI in the germline V gene. V trimming: 1 base; J trimming: 0 bases; junction bases outside the gene matches: 4. CDR3 length: 17 amino acids. The CDR3 region is CASSPRGTGGASYEQYF. The CDR3 DNA reads as TGTGCCAGCTCACCACGGGGGACAGGGGGCGCCTCCTACGAGCAGTACTTC.

The rearrangement links TRBV6-5 to TRBJ1-6; D unclear. The CDR3 runs to 15 residues. V lost 6 bases to trimming and J lost 0 bases, with 9 bases between them. Looked up from germline, CDR1 is MNHEY and CDR2 is SVGAGI. Written as DNA, the CDR3 is TGTGCCAGCAGGGAGGGCAGCTCCTATAATTCACCCCTCCACTTT. Protein: CASREGSSYNSPLHF.

V is TRBV7-9 and J is TRBJ2-7; D gene uncertain. The germline V and J ends were trimmed by 2 bases and 3 bases, with 8 bases remaining between them. Per germline, CDR1 SEHNR and CDR2 FQNEAQ (reference sequence). There are 13 residues in the CDR3. CDR3 protein: CASSLQSYYEQYF. CDR3 DNA: TGTGCCAGCAGCTTACAGAGTTACTACGAGCAGTACTTC.

This clone was seen once. CDR3 loop: CASAEASGVSAEQFF. The CDR3 region has the DNA TGCGCCAGCGCGGAGGCTAGCGGGGTTTCCGCTGAGCAGTTCTTC. This chain connects TRBV5-1 to TRBJ2-1; TRBD2 matches at 9 bases. This CDR3 region has 15 residues. Trimming took 7 bases from V and 9 from J; bases not matched to a gene: 14. Germline V CDR1 and CDR2: SGHRS, YFSETQ.

The chain links TRBV6-5 to TRBJ2-2; no reliable D call. The CDR3 spans 14 residues. Per the germline V gene, CDR1 is MNHEY and CDR2 is SVGAGI. Trimming cost V 4 bases and J 8 bases, with 14 bases left between them. The CDR3 loop reads CASSFGPPRGELFF. In DNA, the CDR3 is TGTGCCAGCAGTTTCGGACCCCCCCGAGGGGAGCTGTTTTTT.

The chain is built from TRBV19 and TRBJ2-7; 14 bases fit TRBD2. The length of the CDR3 is 19 residues. Germline assignment: CDR1 LNHDA and CDR2 SQIVND (reference sequence). Germline trimming cut 3 bases from V and 4 bases from J; bases unmatched to any gene: 14. The CDR3 here is CASSIRTSGRLFGGYEQYF. As DNA, the CDR3 is TGTGCCAGTAGTATTAGGACTAGCGGGAGGCTCTTCGGGGGTTACGAGCAGTACTTC.

The V and J genes are TRBV9 and TRBJ2-7, with TRBD1 matching 7 bases. V dropped 0 bases and J dropped 4; count of bases not matched to a gene: 7. Germline loops: CDR1 SGDLS, CDR2 YYNGEE. The CDR3 covers 15 residues. The CDR3 nucleotides are TGTGCCAGCAGCGTAGGAGGGGGCGCTAATTACGAGCAGTACTTC. Residues: CASSVGGGANYEQYF.

This chain links TRBV7-2 with TRBJ2-1, with D maybe TRBD2 (5 bases). Per the germline V gene, CDR1 is SGHTA and CDR2 is FQGNSA. The CDR3 consists of 15 residues. With 3 bases removed from V and 0 bases from J, the gap between germline ends came to 9 bases. The CDR3 DNA reads as TGTGCCAGCAGCTTGGGAGCGCCCTCCTACAATGAGCAGTTCTTC. It codes for CASSLGAPSYNEQFF.

The chain has TRBV6-5 and TRBJ1-2, with a possible D match to TRBD1 (6 bases). CDR1 and CDR2 from the germline V gene are MNHEY and SVGAGI. Trimming pared 0 bases from V and 8 bases from J, leaving 16 bases between. This CDR3 is 15 amino acids long. The CDR3 DNA follows: TGTGCCAGCAGTTACTCGATACCCGGGACAAACGGCTACACCTTC. Protein product: CASSYSIPGTNGYTF.

The CDR3 nucleotides are TGTGCCAGCAGCTTAGAGGGACGCCCCCCAAAGACCCAGTACTTC. This sequence encodes CASSLEGRPPKTQYF. The chain couples TRBV7-9 to TRBJ2-5; D may be TRBD1 or TRBD2 (5 bases each). Germline V gene lookup returns CDR1 SEHNR and CDR2 FQNEAQ (reference sequence). The V end was cut by 1 base, the J end by 6 bases, with 15 bases between. The CDR3 is 15 residues long.

The chain employs TRBV2 and TRBJ2-5, with D perhaps being TRBD1 or TRBD2 (6 bases each). CDR1 is SNHLY and CDR2 is FYNNEI in the germline V gene. Trimming shortened V by 6 bases and J by 1 base, and 15 bases separated the two germline ends. This CDR3 has 15 amino acids. The CDR3 region is CASRGGRGAQETQYF. The CDR3 coding sequence is TGTGCCAGCAGGGGGGGCAGAGGAGCCCAAGAGACCCAGTACTTC.

This rearrangement joins TRBV18 to TRBJ2-7; D ambiguous. Germline V gene sequence: CDR1 KGHSH, CDR2 LQKENI. V was shortened by 3 bases and J by 2 bases, with 11 bases between the two germline ends. This CDR3 is 14 amino acids long. This CDR3 is CASSPGGEPYEQYF. DNA of the CDR3: TGTGCCAGCTCACCTGGTGGAGAGCCCTACGAGCAGTACTTC.

The rearrangement uses TRBV5-1 and TRBJ1-6, with D uncertain. Germline V CDR1 and CDR2: SGHRS, YFSETQ. V was shortened by 0 bases and J by 5 bases, with 6 bases between the two germline ends. The CDR3 is 14 amino acids. In nucleotides, the CDR3 is TGCGCCAGCAGCTTGGGGCAGAATAATTCACCCCTCCACTTT. Residues: CASSLGQNNSPLHF. The entire variable domain, with the rest obtained from reference TRBV5-1 and TRBJ1-6, is as follows: KAGVTQTPRYLIKTRGQQVTLSCSPISGHRSVSWYQQTPGQGLQFLFEYFSETQRNKGNFPGRFSGRQFSNSRSEMNVSTLELGDSALYLCASSLGQNNSPLHFGNGTRLTVT.

This chain joins TRBV6-5 and TRBJ1-1, with D perhaps matching TRBD1 (5 bases). Germline CDR1 reads MNHEY; CDR2 reads SVGAGI. V was trimmed by 2 bases and J by 7 bases, leaving 17 bases between them. The CDR3 spans 15 residues. The CDR3 is CASSYPGTPTSEAFF. The CDR3 coding sequence is TGTGCCAGCAGTTACCCGGGGACCCCAACAAGTGAAGCTTTCTTT.

This clone is a singleton in its sample. V and J are TRBV29-1 and TRBJ1-2; D ambiguous. This CDR3 is built from 11 residues. The ends were cut back, 7 bases at V and 7 bases at J, with 13 bases in the middle. Germline-derived CDR1 and CDR2 are SQVTM and ANQGSEA. In DNA, the CDR3 is TGCAGCGCTAGTAGCACGAGTGGCTACACCTTC. This gives the protein CSASSTSGYTF.

This chain joins TRBV6-6 and TRBJ2-7, with D hard to call. This CDR3 has 12 residues. The germline V and J ends were trimmed by 4 bases and 1 base, with 5 bases remaining between them. Germline-derived CDR1 and CDR2 are MNHNY and SVGAGI (reference sequence). The CDR3 DNA sequence: TGTGCCAGCAGTTCAGCTTCCTACGAGCAGTACTTC. Protein sequence: CASSSASYEQYF.

A note on this clone: Other DNA variants within this sample encode the same CDR3. J is TRBJ1-5 and V is TRBV12-3 or TRBV12-4, with D possibly matching TRBD1 (6 bases). The CDR3 totals 13 residues. V was clipped by 5 bases and J by 3 bases, with 8 bases between them. The CDR3 region has the DNA TGTGCCAGCAGTGGACAGTACAATCAGCCCCAGCATTTT. Encoded protein: CASSGQYNQPQHF.

This chain links TRBV18 with TRBJ1-1, with a possible D match to TRBD1 (5 bases). CDR1 and CDR2 (germline): KGHSH, LQKENI. V was pared by 1 base and J by 1 base, with 22 bases between. The CDR3 is 19 residues long. CDR3 region: CASSPLSSARIRENTEAFF. The CDR3 DNA reads as TGTGCCAGCTCACCACTTTCTTCAGCCCGCATCAGGGAGAACACTGAAGCTTTCTTT.

The genes are TRBV18 and TRBJ1-5; TRBD1 agrees at 9 bases. The V and J ends lost 4 bases and 7 bases, in that order; junction bases with no gene match: 11. CDR1 and CDR2 (germline): KGHSH, LQKENI. The CDR3 totals 16 residues. This CDR3 reads CASSLEQGAEGQPQHF. The DNA for the CDR3 is TGTGCCAGCTCACTCGAACAGGGGGCTGAGGGACAGCCCCAGCATTTT. The whole variable domain, remainder taken from reference TRBV18 and TRBJ1-5, is NAGVMQNPRHLVRRRGQEARLRCSPMKGHSHVYWYRQLPEEGLKFMVYLQKENIIDESGMPKERFSAEFPKEGPSILRIQQVVRGDSAAYFCASSLEQGAEGQPQHFGDGTRLSIL.

In DNA, the CDR3 is TGTGCCAGCAGCCGTGGGGGGGATACTGGAAACACCATATATTTT. It codes for CASSRGGDTGNTIYF. The chain has TRBV3-1 (or the pseudogene TRBV3-2) and TRBJ1-3; tentatively, D is TRBD1 (5 bases). The CDR3 length is 15 residues. The V and J ends lost 4 bases and 2 bases respectively, with 12 bases between them. Germline V CDR1 and CDR2: LGHDT, YNNKEL (reference sequence).

V gene TRBV24-1 combines with J gene TRBJ1-5; no firm D call. The CDR3 is 13 amino acids. Between the trimmed V and J ends, which lost 7 bases and 7 bases, there was a span of 13 bases. Germline V CDR1 and CDR2: KGHDR, SFDVKD. CDR3 amino acids: CATRTLRYQPQHF. The CDR3, as DNA: TGTGCCACCAGGACCCTCAGATACCAGCCCCAGCATTTT.

This rearrangement joins TRBV7-8 to TRBJ1-5; D gene unclear. The CDR3 loop spans 17 amino acids. Germline V gene lookup returns CDR1 SGHVS and CDR2 FQNEAQ. The V end was cut by 5 bases, the J end by 1 base, with 18 bases between. The CDR3 spells CASSQDRPGVSNQPQHF. CDR3 nucleotides: TGTGCCAGCAGCCAGGACCGCCCTGGTGTGAGCAATCAGCCCCAGCATTTT.

This clone was observed once. The V call is TRBV12-5, the J call TRBJ2-5, with 10 bases identical to TRBD2. J was trimmed by 4 bases and V by 2 bases; bases with no gene match: 10. Germline V CDR1 and CDR2: LGHNT, FRNRAP. CDR3 size: 17 residues. The CDR3 sequence is CASGLSEREGRGETQYF. In DNA, the CDR3 is TGTGCTAGTGGTTTGAGTGAGCGGGAGGGCCGAGGAGAGACCCAGTACTTC.

This clone is a singleton in its sample. Written as DNA, the CDR3 is TGTGCCAGTAGTATACTCGGCGGGAAGACCGGGGAGCTGTTTTTT. This codes for CASSILGGKTGELFF. J is TRBJ2-2 and V is TRBV19; D is perhaps TRBD2 (6 bases). The CDR3 length is 15 residues. V was cut by 2 bases and J by 5 bases, with 12 bases left in between. CDR1 is LNHDA and CDR2 is SQIVND in the germline V gene (reference sequence).

The rearrangement uses TRBV4-2 and TRBJ2-1; 7 bases map to TRBD2. The CDR3 length is 16 residues. Germline V gives CDR1 LGHNA, CDR2 YNFKEQ. Unmatched junction bases numbered 8, after V lost 4 bases and J lost 2 bases. CDR3 sequence reads: CASSRRLAEPYNEQFF. CDR3 DNA sequence: TGTGCCAGCAGCCGCCGACTAGCCGAGCCCTACAATGAGCAGTTCTTC.

A single count supports this clone. The rearrangement links TRBV2 to TRBJ2-5; 9 nucleotides match TRBD1. The V gene's germline CDR1 is SNHLY and CDR2 FYNNEI. The CDR3 runs 12 residues. The V gene end was trimmed by 4 bases and the J gene end by 8 bases; junction bases not matched to a gene: 2. This CDR3 is CASSGTGETQYF. The DNA of the CDR3 is TGTGCCAGCAGTGGGACAGGGGAAACCCAGTACTTC.

CDR3 region: CASSGSGRGYTF. The CDR3 DNA follows: TGTGCCAGCAGCGGGTCAGGGCGGGGCTACACCTTC. The chain employs TRBV14 and TRBJ1-2; tentatively, D is TRBD1 (5 bases). Germline assignment: CDR1 SGHDN and CDR2 FVKESK. This CDR3 contains 12 residues. Deletions cut 5 bases from V and 8 bases from J, with 12 bases between.

This clone was recorded only once. The genes are TRBV11-2 and TRBJ1-4; D is perhaps TRBD1 (5 bases). The CDR3 has 14 amino acids. Trimming took 1 base from V and 8 from J, leaving 11 bases between them. Germline V gives CDR1 SGHAT, CDR2 FQNNGV. The CDR3, as DNA: TGTGCCAGCAGCTTAGGCTCTGAGGGGGAAAAACTGTTTTTT. This translates into CASSLGSEGEKLFF.